This entry describes one T cell receptor (beta chain). Other DNA sequences in the same sample also yield this CDR3. The sample comes from a study of control samples from healthy donors and cancer patients. Assay used: immunoSEQ multiplex PCR; TCRdb lists only in-frame clones, some missing. The sample records roughly 80,000 clones, roughly 86% being singletons. Trimming stripped 1 base from V and 4 bases from J, with 7 bases between. CDR1 and CDR2 from the germline V gene are LNHDA and SQIVND (reference sequence). The CDR3 contains 13 residues. This chain uses TRBV19 with TRBJ1-2, with D unresolved. The TCR originated in a man over 45 in good health. Sequencing was performed on blood. In DNA form, the CDR3 reads TGTGCCAGTAGTATAGCAGGTTCCTATGGCTACACCTTC. It is translated as CASSIAGSYGYTF.